The 20 T cell receptor beta chains below were found in one sample sequenced in a study of early T cells in non-severe SARS-CoV-2 infection. TCRdb re-called the 5' RACE reads with MiXCR, one entry per CDR3 protein. The data contain more than 85,000 distinct CDR3 sequences, 16% of them singletons. Sequencing was performed on whole blood, taken at baseline. The source of these receptors is an adult who was a healthcare worker with PCR-confirmed SARS-CoV-2 infection or an uninfected control (not recorded which).

The rearrangement links TRBV12-3 or TRBV12-4 to TRBJ2-5; the D gene is possibly TRBD2 (6 bases). CDR3 size: 13 residues. The germline V and J ends were trimmed by 10 bases and 0 bases, with 12 bases remaining between them. The CDR3 region is CATRSGYQETQYF. The DNA of the CDR3 is TGTGCCACCAGAAGCGGGTACCAAGAGACCCAGTACTTC.

The chain links TRBV20-1 to TRBJ2-3; D perhaps matches TRBD2 (5 bases). Between the trimmed V and J ends, which lost 6 bases and 4 bases, there was a span of 14 bases. This CDR3 comprises 13 residues. Per the germline V gene, CDR1 is DFQATT and CDR2 is SNEGSKA (reference sequence). CDR3 residues: CSAHGRAADTQYF. The CDR3 DNA reads TGCAGTGCCCATGGGCGGGCGGCAGATACGCAGTATTTT.

This clonotype came up a few times. The rearrangement links TRBV5-1 to TRBJ2-1; D possibly uses TRBD1 or TRBD2 (5 bases each). Germline V lookup: CDR1 SGHRS, CDR2 YFSETQ. This CDR3 has 14 amino acids. The ends were cut back, 0 bases at V and 8 bases at J, with 12 bases in the middle. CDR3 in amino acids: CASSLEGRGDEQFF. In DNA, the CDR3 is TGCGCCAGCAGCTTGGAGGGACGGGGCGATGAGCAGTTCTTC.

The chain uses TRBV5-1 and TRBJ2-5; D gene uncertain. The V end was cut by 0 bases, the J end by 5 bases, with 8 bases between. Germline-derived CDR1 and CDR2 are SGHRS and YFSETQ. The CDR3 spans 13 residues. This CDR3 is CASSLETVETQYF. For the CDR3, the DNA is TGCGCCAGCAGCTTGGAGACGGTGGAGACCCAGTACTTC.

The sample holds a few counts of this clonotype. In DNA form, the CDR3 reads TGTGCCAGCAGTTTAGGGAAGACTAGCGGATCCTACAATGAGCAGTTCTTC. Protein sequence: CASSLGKTSGSYNEQFF. The chain uses TRBV6-5 and TRBJ2-1; the match to TRBD2 covers 9 bases. Germline values: CDR1 MNHEY, CDR2 SVGAGI. V was pared by 4 bases and J by 1 base, with 8 bases of the junction left unmatched. The CDR3 covers 17 residues.

The V call is TRBV6-2 or TRBV6-3, the J call TRBJ2-1; D gene ambiguous. The length of the CDR3 is 13 residues. V was clipped by 5 bases and J by 9 bases, with 14 bases between them. CDR1 and CDR2 (germline): MNHEY, SVGEGT. The CDR3, as DNA: TGTGCCAGCAGTCTCCGTGTGCCCGGTGAGCAGTTCTTC. This sequence encodes CASSLRVPGEQFF.

This sequence joins TRBV7-2 and TRBJ2-3; TRBD2 matches at 12 bases. Germline-derived CDR1 and CDR2 are SGHTA and FQGNSA. This CDR3 region has 17 residues. V gave up 2 bases and J gave up 4 bases; unmatched junction bases: 7. Written as DNA, the CDR3 is TGTGCCAGCAGCTTATATGGGCTAGCGGGAGGGTCAGATACGCAGTATTTT. Translated: CASSLYGLAGGSDTQYF. Variable domain in full (rest from reference TRBV7-2 and TRBJ2-3): GAGVSQSPSNKVTEKGKDVELRCDPISGHTALYWYRQSLGQGLEFLIYFQGNSAPDKSGLPSDRFSAERTGGSVSTLTIQRTQQEDSAVYLCASSLYGLAGGSDTQYFGPGTRLTVL.

This clonotype came up many times. The J gene is TRBJ2-7, the V gene TRBV7-9, with D possibly TRBD2 on 6 matching bases. Germline loops: CDR1 SEHNR, CDR2 FQNEAQ (reference sequence). This CDR3 has 15 amino acids. Trimming took off 0 bases at V and 1 base at J, with 10 bases between the two ends. The CDR3 DNA sequence: TGTGCCAGCAGCTTAGCGGGGCGGGGTTCCTACGAGCAGTACTTC. Its protein is CASSLAGRGSYEQYF.

The chain couples TRBV12-5 to TRBJ2-1, with D possibly TRBD2 on 5 matching bases. Trimming took 7 bases from V and 0 from J, leaving 13 bases between them. CDR3 size: 15 residues. Germline lookup yields CDR1 LGHNT and CDR2 FRNRAP. The DNA for the CDR3 is TGTGCTAGTGCCGACACTAGTCACTCCTACAATGAGCAGTTCTTC. Translating gives CASADTSHSYNEQFF.

Many counts were recorded for this clonotype. The chain carries TRBV20-1 and TRBJ2-7, with 7 positions matching TRBD1. CDR1 and CDR2 (germline): DFQATT, SNEGSKA (reference sequence). This CDR3 contains 14 residues. Unmatched junction bases numbered 11, after V lost 5 bases and J lost 4 bases. This CDR3 is CSASAGTDFYEQYF. DNA for the CDR3: TGCAGTGCTTCTGCCGGGACAGACTTTTACGAGCAGTACTTC.

The sample holds a few counts of this clonotype. The chain recombines TRBV7-6 with TRBJ2-7, with TRBD2 identical over 8 bases. The CDR3 length is 15 residues. V lost 5 bases and J lost 0; bases outside the gene matches: 6. The V gene's germline CDR1 is SGHVS and CDR2 FNYEAQ. The CDR3 reads CASSLTSGSSYEQYF. The DNA of the CDR3 is TGTGCCAGCAGCCTTACTAGCGGCAGCTCCTACGAGCAGTACTTC.

V is TRBV24-1 and J is TRBJ2-5; the match to TRBD2 covers 9 bases. The CDR3 spans 14 residues. Trimming removed 3 bases from V and 2 bases from J; junction bases left unmatched: 0. From germline, CDR1 is KGHDR and CDR2 SFDVKD. This chain's CDR3 is CATSDTSGQETQYF. CDR3 sequence (DNA): TGTGCCACCAGTGATACTAGCGGGCAAGAGACCCAGTACTTC.

The rearrangement uses TRBV5-4 and TRBJ2-5; the D is unclear. Trimming pared 0 bases from V and 8 bases from J, leaving 14 bases between. The CDR3 sequence is 14 residues long. The germline V gene encodes CDR1 SGHNT and CDR2 YYREEE (reference sequence). In nucleotides, the CDR3 is TGTGCCAGCAGCTTGGATTCGGTTGGGGAAACCCAGTACTTC. This sequence encodes CASSLDSVGETQYF. Variable domain in full (rest from reference TRBV5-4 and TRBJ2-5): ETGVTQSPTHLIKTRGQQVTLRCSSQSGHNTVSWYQQALGQGPQFIFQYYREEENGRGNFPPRFSGLQFPNYSSELNVNALELDDSALYLCASSLDSVGETQYFGPGTRLLVL.

The CDR3 nucleotides are TGTGCCAGCAGCTTTAGCGGACTCTATACGCAGTATTTT. Its translation: CASSFSGLYTQYF. V is TRBV7-2 and J is TRBJ2-3, with D perhaps matching TRBD2 (6 bases). Germline V gene lookup returns CDR1 SGHTA and CDR2 FQGNSA. This CDR3 is built from 13 residues. The V end lost 3 bases, the J end lost 7 bases, and 11 bases lay between the germline ends.

There are a few counts of this clonotype. The chain carries TRBV6-1 and TRBJ2-2, with D possibly TRBD2 on 6 matching bases. V lost 7 bases and J 1 base, leaving 13 bases between the germline ends. This CDR3 region has 15 residues. CDR1 and CDR2 (germline): MNHNS, SASEGT. The CDR3 protein is CASTSGVGNTGELFF. DNA for the CDR3: TGTGCCAGCACCTCGGGAGTAGGGAACACCGGGGAGCTGTTTTTT.

The genes are TRBV5-1 and TRBJ1-1; D uncertain. This CDR3 is built from 14 residues. Germline assignment: CDR1 SGHRS and CDR2 YFSETQ. V gave up 0 bases and J gave up 1 base, with 7 bases separating them. The DNA of the CDR3 is TGCGCCAGCAGCTTGGGGTCACAGAACACTGAAGCTTTCTTT. Translation: CASSLGSQNTEAFF.

This clonotype has only a few counts. V and J are TRBV11-2 and TRBJ1-1, with D hard to call. Germline V gene data show CDR1 as SGHAT and CDR2 as FQNNGV. The V end was cut by 0 bases, the J end by 3 bases, with 14 bases between. The CDR3 contains 16 residues. CDR3 protein: CASSLDFAIDYTEAFF. The CDR3 bases are TGTGCCAGCAGCTTAGATTTCGCGATAGATTACACTGAAGCTTTCTTT.

This chain joins TRBV14 and TRBJ2-5; D remains ambiguous. V lost 7 bases, J lost 5 bases, and 14 bases lay in between. This CDR3 is 13 amino acids long. CDR1 and CDR2 from the germline V gene are SGHDN and FVKESK. As DNA, the CDR3 is TGTGCCAGCACAGTACAGCCCGGCGAGACCCAGTACTTC. Translated, it gives CASTVQPGETQYF.

The chain employs TRBV5-1 and TRBJ2-5; 7 bases align to TRBD2. Germline lookup yields CDR1 SGHRS and CDR2 YFSETQ. The V and J ends lost 4 bases and 1 base, in that order; junction bases with no gene match: 7. The CDR3 extends over 15 amino acids. CDR3: CASSLLRGGQETQYF. As DNA, the CDR3 is TGCGCCAGCAGCCTCCTGCGCGGGGGCCAAGAGACCCAGTACTTC.

CDR3 sequence: CASSSTSGRALHEQFF. The DNA of the CDR3 is TGTGCCAGCAGTAGTACTAGCGGGAGGGCCTTGCATGAGCAGTTCTTC. This chain links TRBV6-1 with TRBJ2-1, with 13 nucleotides matching TRBD2. Germline V gives CDR1 MNHNS, CDR2 SASEGT. The V segment lost 5 bases and the J segment 8 bases; nucleotides outside the gene matches: 9. This CDR3 is 16 amino acids long.